This T cell receptor (beta chain) was recovered during a study of cytomegalovirus exposure and HLA in healthy donors. Comments on this clone: What it binds is not known.

PCR used 60 Vbeta primers and 13 Jbeta primers. The table came from immunoSEQ multiplex PCR; TCRdb's copy has only in-frame clones and leaves some out. Among hundreds of thousands of clones, 65% to 85% were seen once, and the ten largest hold 2% to 2.5%. Whole-study findings and limits: Sequencing likely generated an artifact that appeared as a cluster of highly shared sequence variants.

The TCR sequence derives from a female donor in good health and CMV-seronegative. The sequencing input was PBMCs.

CDR3 residues: CASTLSEKTDTQYF. The CDR3 DNA reads TGTGCCAGTACTCTTAGCGAGAAGACAGATACGCAGTATTTT. V gene TRBV19 combines with J gene TRBJ2-3, with a weak D call TRBD2 (5 bases). The germline CDR1 and CDR2 sequences are LNHDA and SQIVND (reference sequence). Trimming took 7 bases from V and 3 from J, leaving 14 bases between them. This CDR3 has 14 residues.